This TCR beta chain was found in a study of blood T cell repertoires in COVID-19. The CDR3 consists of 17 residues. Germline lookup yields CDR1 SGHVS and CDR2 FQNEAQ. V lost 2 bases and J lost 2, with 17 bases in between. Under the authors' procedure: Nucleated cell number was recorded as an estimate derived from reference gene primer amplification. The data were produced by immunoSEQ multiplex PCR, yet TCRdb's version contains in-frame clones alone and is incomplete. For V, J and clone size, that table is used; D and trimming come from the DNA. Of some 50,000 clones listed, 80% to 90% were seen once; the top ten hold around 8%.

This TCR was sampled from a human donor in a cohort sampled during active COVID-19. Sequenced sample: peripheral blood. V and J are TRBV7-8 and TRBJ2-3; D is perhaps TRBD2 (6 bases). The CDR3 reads CASSLRGAGPPTDTQYF. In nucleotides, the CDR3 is TGTGCCAGCAGCTTACGTGGCGCGGGGCCCCCCACAGATACGCAGTATTTT.